The clone carrying this T cell receptor (beta chain) was seen at least ten times. The sample is drawn from a study of T cells in Graves' hyperthyroidism and ophthalmopathy. The TCR beta CDR3 regions underwent amplification using RNA transcripts as the source. Researchers ran a first-round RT-PCR on the TCR CDR3 using the HTBI primer set. TCRdb recomputed calls from the multiplex PCR reads with MiXCR, one row per CDR3 protein. The table shows some 350,000 distinct CDR3 sequences, with approximately 20% occurring only once. The TCR originated in a woman between 18 and 30 years old with Graves' hyperthyroidism. The sequenced sample consisted of blood.

The CDR3 loop is CASSPTHIETYEQYF. As DNA, the CDR3 is TGCGCCAGCAGCCCGACTCACATCGAAACCTACGAGCAGTACTTC. The chain is built from TRBV5-1 and TRBJ2-7; D is undetermined. The CDR3 has 15 amino acids. The V end lost 4 bases, the J end lost 2 bases, and 16 bases lay between the germline ends. Germline lookup yields CDR1 SGHRS and CDR2 YFSETQ.